A single sample is the source of the 27 T cell receptor beta chains below, sequenced in a study of shared clonotypes between healthy human individuals. The protocol was immunoSEQ multiplex PCR, while the TCRdb copy is restricted to in-frame clones and leaves out a portion. Of approximately 2,000,000 clones detected, just over 90% appear once; the ten largest clones hold more than 1.5%. Naive CD8 cells lacked CD45RO, underwent positive selection for CCR7 and left out terminally differentiated effector memory CD45RA+ cells. The source material was naive CD8+ T cells from PBMCs. The source is a man aged 18 to 29 in good health. Some clones in this sample may be carry-over from other donors' samples.

The rearrangement joins TRBV6-1 to TRBJ2-1; D gene ambiguous. Per germline, CDR1 MNHNS and CDR2 SASEGT. The CDR3 has 14 amino acids. V was trimmed by 2 bases and J by 10 bases, leaving 15 bases between them. The CDR3 region is CASSESTTPQEQFF. The CDR3 DNA follows: TGTGCCAGCAGTGAATCGACGACCCCCCAGGAGCAGTTCTTC.

This clone was found once. This chain joins TRBV15 and TRBJ2-7, with D maybe TRBD1 (5 bases). The germline V gene has CDR1 LNHNV and CDR2 YYDKDF (reference sequence). Between the trimmed V and J ends, which lost 6 bases and 5 bases, there was a span of 23 bases. This CDR3 has 16 amino acids. CDR3 region: CATRGVPRQGFHEQYF. CDR3 coding DNA: TGTGCCACCAGAGGGGTACCGAGGCAGGGATTCCACGAGCAGTACTTC. The full variable domain, rest sourced from reference TRBV15 and TRBJ2-7, is DAMVIQNPRYQVTQFGKPVTLSCSQTLNHNVMYWYQQKSSQAPKLLFHYYDKDFNNEADTPDNFQSRRPNTSFCFLDIRSPGLGDTAMYLCATRGVPRQGFHEQYFGPGTRLTVT.

The chain uses TRBV9 and TRBJ2-1; D is possibly TRBD1 or TRBD2 (5 bases each). Germline V CDR1 and CDR2: SGDLS, YYNGEE. CDR3 length equals 16 residues. Trimming took 4 bases from V and 1 from J, leaving 15 bases between them. CDR3 nucleotides: TGTGCCAGCAGCCCAGAGGGGAGACAGTCCTACAATGAGCAGTTCTTC. It is translated as CASSPEGRQSYNEQFF.

Note on this clone: The junction departs from germline at one end; a sequencing error may be responsible. This rearrangement joins TRBV11-3 to TRBJ2-1; D not certain. Germline values: CDR1 SGHNT, CDR2 YENEEA. CDR3 length: 11 amino acids. The CDR3: CASSLGADPVF. DNA of the CDR3: TGTGCCAGCAGCTTAGGGGCAGACCCCGTCTTC.

On this clone itself: A read error may account for a junction end that differs from germline. The V call is TRBV9, the J call TRBJ2-1, with TRBD2 identical over 8 bases. This CDR3 contains 18 residues. Germline CDR1 reads SGDLS; CDR2 reads YYNGEE. DNA for the CDR3: TGTGCCAGCAGCGTAAATCTCAAGCGGGAGAGCTCCGACAATGAGCAGTTCTTC. It yields the protein CASSVNLKRESSDNEQFF.

The chain employs TRBV7-8 and TRBJ2-7, with 9 bases aligning to TRBD2. J lost 0 bases, V lost 5 bases, and 5 bases had no gene match. The CDR3 loop spans 15 amino acids. Germline values: CDR1 SGHVS, CDR2 FQNEAQ. The CDR3, as DNA: TGTGCCAGCAGCACCGGGACTAGCCTCTCCTACGAGCAGTACTTC. It yields the protein CASSTGTSLSYEQYF.

J is TRBJ2-5 and V is TRBV13; 7 bases are shared with TRBD2. The length of the CDR3 is 14 residues. Germline lookup yields CDR1 PRHDT and CDR2 FYEKMQ (reference sequence). After removal of 5 bases from V and 2 bases from J, the junction contained 5 bases not matched to a gene. The CDR3 loop reads CASSAREEQETQYF. The CDR3 DNA is TGTGCCAGCAGCGCCCGGGAGGAGCAAGAGACCCAGTACTTC.

J is TRBJ2-2 and V is TRBV27, with unresolved D. The CDR3 consists of 14 residues. Germline V gives CDR1 MNHEY, CDR2 SMNVEV (reference sequence). Trimming shortened V by 2 bases and J by 1 base, and 5 bases separated the two germline ends. CDR3 bases: TGTGCCAGCAGTTTAGCGGAGAACACCGGGGAGCTGTTTTTT. Encoded protein: CASSLAENTGELFF.

This clone was recorded once. This chain connects TRBV10-3 to TRBJ1-4; 10 bases fit TRBD1. Germline loops: CDR1 ENHRY, CDR2 SYGVKD. After removal of 3 bases from V and 7 bases from J, the junction contained 5 bases not matched to a gene. This CDR3 spans 15 amino acids. CDR3 protein: CAISEGDRGGEKLFF. The CDR3, as DNA: TGTGCCATCAGTGAAGGGGACAGGGGCGGTGAAAAACTGTTTTTT.

This chain uses TRBV7-6 with TRBJ2-2, with a possible D match to TRBD2 (5 bases). Germline lookup yields CDR1 SGHVS and CDR2 FNYEAQ. The CDR3 is 15 amino acids. The V end was cut by 6 bases, the J end by 0 bases, with 11 bases between. CDR3 sequence reads: CASRRRGSNTGELFF. The DNA of the CDR3 is TGTGCCAGCAGGCGCCGGGGTTCGAACACCGGGGAGCTGTTTTTT.

The chain is built from TRBV28 and TRBJ1-2; 7 bases line up with TRBD1. The CDR3 loop spans 13 amino acids. Germline CDR1 MDHEN, CDR2 SYDVKM. J gave up 8 bases and V 6 bases, and 9 bases lay outside the gene matches. The CDR3 nucleotides read TGTGCCAGCAGCAGAACAGGGGAGGAAGGCTACACCTTC. The encoded protein is CASSRTGEEGYTF.

On this clone: Other DNA variants within this sample encode the same CDR3. The chain employs TRBV10-3 and TRBJ1-1, with no clear D. The CDR3 runs 12 residues. Germline CDR1 ENHRY, CDR2 SYGVKD. V was pared by 3 bases and J by 2 bases, with 4 bases between. This chain's CDR3 is CAISDLNTEAFF. CDR3 DNA sequence: TGTGCCATCAGTGACCTAAACACTGAAGCTTTCTTT.

This sequence joins TRBV7-3 and TRBJ2-3; D unresolved. Germline V gives CDR1 SGHTA, CDR2 FQGTGA. Trimming cost V 4 bases and J 0 bases, with 11 bases left between them. This CDR3 is 15 amino acids long. The CDR3 DNA is TGTGCCAGCAGCTCCCCCCTAGGGAGCACAGATACGCAGTATTTT. Its protein product is CASSSPLGSTDTQYF.

The chain recombines TRBV7-9 with TRBJ1-4; no clear D gene. V was trimmed by 3 bases and J by 2 bases, leaving 13 bases between them. This CDR3 spans 16 amino acids. Germline loops: CDR1 SEHNR, CDR2 FQNEAQ (reference sequence). CDR3 nucleotides: TGTGCCAGCAGCTTTACCCTAGGGAGGACTAATGAAAAACTGTTTTTT. Translation: CASSFTLGRTNEKLFF.

This clone was seen only once. The rearrangement joins TRBV2 to TRBJ2-5; D is possibly TRBD1 (7 bases). The length of the CDR3 is 15 residues. Germline CDR1 SNHLY, CDR2 FYNNEI. V dropped 6 bases and J dropped 4 bases, with 18 bases sitting between them. This CDR3 reads CASSPPGGGLETQYF. In DNA form, the CDR3 reads TGTGCCAGCAGCCCCCCAGGGGGAGGATTAGAGACCCAGTACTTC. Full variable domain (outside the CDR3, taken from reference TRBV2 and TRBJ2-5): EPEVTQTPSHQVTQMGQEVILRCVPISNHLYFYWYRQILGQKVEFLVSFYNNEISEKSEIFDDQFSVERPDGSNFTLKIRSTKLEDSAMYFCASSPPGGGLETQYFGPGTRLLVL.

The V gene is TRBV7-3, the J gene TRBJ2-3, with a tentative D call TRBD1 (5 bases). Germline V gene data show CDR1 as SGHTA and CDR2 as FQGTGA. The V end lost 5 bases, the J end lost 4 bases, and 16 bases lay between the germline ends. The CDR3 loop spans 15 amino acids. CDR3 sequence (DNA): TGTGCCAGCAGCCCGTCACCAGGGAACCCAGATACGCAGTATTTT. Its protein is CASSPSPGNPDTQYF.

The chain employs TRBV7-8 and TRBJ1-2; the D is unclear. This CDR3 contains 14 residues. The V gene's germline CDR1 is SGHVS and CDR2 FQNEAQ. Trimming took off 0 bases at V and 6 bases at J, with 11 bases between the two ends. In DNA form, the CDR3 reads TGTGCCAGCAGCTTAGCGGCGGATGTCCATGGCTACACCTTC. It is translated as CASSLAADVHGYTF.

A note on this clone: The same CDR3 arises from other DNA sequences in this sample as well. The rearrangement joins TRBV9 to TRBJ1-3; D unresolved. The CDR3 runs 14 residues. Trimming cost V 0 bases and J 3 bases, with 7 bases left between them. Germline lookup yields CDR1 SGDLS and CDR2 YYNGEE. The CDR3 DNA reads as TGTGCCAGCAGCGTAGGTGGCGGTGGAAACACCATATATTTT. Its protein product is CASSVGGGGNTIYF.

In this sample, this clone turned up a few times. The V and J genes are TRBV9 and TRBJ1-1; D is unclear. The CDR3 runs 14 residues. Trimming cost V 0 bases and J 0 bases, with 6 bases left between them. Per germline, CDR1 SGDLS and CDR2 YYNGEE. Here the CDR3 reads CASSVEILNTEAFF. In nucleotides, the CDR3 is TGTGCCAGCAGCGTAGAAATCTTGAACACTGAAGCTTTCTTT.

The V call is TRBV4-3, the J call TRBJ2-3; 10 positions agree with TRBD2. The J segment lost 0 bases and the V segment lost 0 bases, leaving 6 bases of the junction unmatched. In germline, CDR1 is LGHNA, CDR2 YSLEER. This CDR3 contains 18 residues. The CDR3 DNA is TGCGCCAGCAGCCAAGATACTAGCGGGACCTATAGCACAGATACGCAGTATTTT. Translated, it gives CASSQDTSGTYSTDTQYF.

This sequence joins TRBV27 and TRBJ2-5; D unresolved. Germline values: CDR1 MNHEY, CDR2 SMNVEV (reference sequence). The germline V and J ends were trimmed by 5 bases and 5 bases, with 18 bases remaining between them. The CDR3 sequence is 15 residues long. CDR3 bases: TGTGCCAGCAGTCCAGTCCCCCCCGACGCGGAGACCCAGTACTTC. This codes for CASSPVPPDAETQYF.

In its sample, this clone was seen a few times. The chain joins TRBV27 to TRBJ2-7, with D perhaps TRBD1 (6 bases). The CDR3 loop spans 16 amino acids. Germline lookup yields CDR1 MNHEY and CDR2 SMNVEV (reference sequence). The V end was cut by 0 bases, the J end by 1 base, with 13 bases between. The CDR3 is CASSLSMGTTSYEQYF. In DNA, the CDR3 is TGTGCCAGCAGTTTATCTATGGGGACAACTTCCTACGAGCAGTACTTC.

This clone was detected only once. The rearrangement joins TRBV7-3 to TRBJ2-1, with TRBD2 matching 8 bases. With V trimmed by 1 base and J by 5 bases, 13 bases remained unmatched. Looked up from germline, CDR1 is SGHTA and CDR2 is FQGTGA. The CDR3 totals 18 residues. The CDR3, as DNA: TGTGCCAGCAGCTTAAAAGGCCGAGCGGGAGCCCTAGACAATGAGCAGTTCTTC. As protein: CASSLKGRAGALDNEQFF.

V is TRBV7-9 and J is TRBJ1-2; TRBD1 aligns across 8 bases. CDR1 SEHNR and CDR2 FQNEAQ come from the germline V gene (reference sequence). Trimming at V came to 1 base and at J to 8 bases, leaving 6 bases not matched to a gene. The length of the CDR3 is 14 residues. The CDR3 nucleotides are TGTGCCAGCAGCTTAGAGGGGACAGGCTACGGCTACACCTTC. This codes for CASSLEGTGYGYTF.

The chain combines TRBV28 with TRBJ2-7; D might be TRBD2 (5 bases). Germline CDR1 and CDR2: MDHEN and SYDVKM. This CDR3 spans 15 amino acids. Trimming cost V 6 bases and J 3 bases, with 18 bases left between them. The CDR3 nucleotides read TGTGCCAGCAGCCCCCGGAGCGAAGCGGACTACGAGCAGTACTTC. Translating gives CASSPRSEADYEQYF.

This chain connects TRBV7-9 to TRBJ2-1, with TRBD2 identical over 12 bases. V lost 5 bases, J lost 5 bases, and 4 bases stayed unmatched. The CDR3 length is 15 residues. Germline V gene data show CDR1 as SEHNR and CDR2 as FQNEAQ (reference sequence). CDR3 in DNA: TGTGCCAGCAGCCAGACTAGCGGGAGAAACAATGAGCAGTTCTTC. Protein product: CASSQTSGRNNEQFF.

V and J are TRBV28 and TRBJ1-1, with a weak D call TRBD1 (6 bases). Trimming pared 1 base from V and 3 bases from J, leaving 12 bases between. From germline, CDR1 is MDHEN and CDR2 SYDVKM. The CDR3 consists of 15 residues. CDR3 sequence: CASSLSRTVDTEAFF. As DNA, the CDR3 is TGTGCCAGCAGTTTATCGAGGACAGTGGACACTGAAGCTTTCTTT.